This TCR beta chain was profiled in a study of blood T cell repertoires in COVID-19. Study background: Sites across the United States, Italy and Spain contributed samples from acute and convalescent COVID-19. From T cells, B-cell-depleted T cells, or PBMCs came the material, which was cDNA or gDNA.

Profiling relied on immunoSEQ multiplex PCR, and the TCRdb table lists in-frame clones only, not all of them. This repertoire shows some 40,000 clones, over 75% found once; its top ten account for 2% to 2.5%. Trimming left V 1 base short and J 4 bases short, with 17 bases between. This CDR3 comprises 17 residues. Germline V gene sequence: CDR1 LGHDT, CDR2 YNNKEL (reference sequence). This chain connects TRBV3-1 (or the pseudogene TRBV3-2) to TRBJ2-1; perhaps TRBD2 as D (6 bases). The sample was peripheral blood. This receptor was obtained from a human donor in a cohort sampled during active COVID-19. CDR3 coding DNA: TGTGCCAGCAGCCAAGTTTGGGCGGGCGGAGGGTACAATGAGCAGTTCTTC. This gives the protein CASSQVWAGGGYNEQFF.